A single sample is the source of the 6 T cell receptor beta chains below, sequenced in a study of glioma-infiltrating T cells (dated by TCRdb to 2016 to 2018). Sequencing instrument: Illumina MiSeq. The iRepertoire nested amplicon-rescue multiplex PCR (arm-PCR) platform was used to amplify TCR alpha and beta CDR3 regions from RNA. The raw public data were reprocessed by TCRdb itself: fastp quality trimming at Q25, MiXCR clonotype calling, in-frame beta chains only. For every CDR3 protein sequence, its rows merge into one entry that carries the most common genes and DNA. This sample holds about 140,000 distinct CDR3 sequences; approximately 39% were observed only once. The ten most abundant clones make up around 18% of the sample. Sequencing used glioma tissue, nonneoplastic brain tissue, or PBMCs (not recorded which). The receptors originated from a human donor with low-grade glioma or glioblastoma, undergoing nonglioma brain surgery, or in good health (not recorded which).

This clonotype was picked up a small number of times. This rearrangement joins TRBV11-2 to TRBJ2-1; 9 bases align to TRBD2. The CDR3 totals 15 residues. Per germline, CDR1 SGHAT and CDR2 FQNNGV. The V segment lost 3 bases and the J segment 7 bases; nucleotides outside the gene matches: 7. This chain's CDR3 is CASSLSSGNWNEQFF. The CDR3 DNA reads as TGTGCCAGCAGCTTGTCTAGCGGGAATTGGAATGAGCAGTTCTTC.

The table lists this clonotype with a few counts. The CDR3 region has the DNA TGCAGTGCTCTGAGGGAGTACTCGGGGCAGCCCCAGCATTTT. Translated: CSALREYSGQPQHF. The chain combines TRBV20-1 with TRBJ1-5; D gene unclear. CDR3 length: 14 amino acids. Germline CDR1 reads DFQATT; CDR2 reads SNEGSKA (reference sequence). Trimming removed 5 bases at V and 7 bases at J, with 18 bases between.

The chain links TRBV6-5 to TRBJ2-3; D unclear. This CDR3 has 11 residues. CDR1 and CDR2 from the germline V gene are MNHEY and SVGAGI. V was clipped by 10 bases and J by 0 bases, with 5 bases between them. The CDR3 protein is CATSSTDTQYF. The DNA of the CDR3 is TGTGCCACCTCGAGCACAGATACGCAGTATTTT.

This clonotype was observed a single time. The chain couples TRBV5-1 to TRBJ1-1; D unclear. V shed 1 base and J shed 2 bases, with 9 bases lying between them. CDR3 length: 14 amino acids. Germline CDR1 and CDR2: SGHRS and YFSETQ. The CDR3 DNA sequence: TGCGCCAGCAGCTTGAATGCGGGAAACACTGAAGCTTTCTTT. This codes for CASSLNAGNTEAFF.

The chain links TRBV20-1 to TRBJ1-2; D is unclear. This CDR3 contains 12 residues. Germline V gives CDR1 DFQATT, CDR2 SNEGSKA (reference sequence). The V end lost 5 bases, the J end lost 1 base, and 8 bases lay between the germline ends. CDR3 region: CSAVTNNYGYTF. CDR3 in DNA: TGCAGTGCTGTGACAAATAACTATGGCTACACCTTC.

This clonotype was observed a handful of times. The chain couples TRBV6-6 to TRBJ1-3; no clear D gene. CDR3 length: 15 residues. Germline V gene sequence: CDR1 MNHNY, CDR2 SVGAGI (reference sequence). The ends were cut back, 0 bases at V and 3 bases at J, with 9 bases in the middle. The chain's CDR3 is CASSYSLAGGNTIYF. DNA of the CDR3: TGTGCCAGCAGTTACTCGTTAGCGGGTGGAAACACCATATATTTT.